Each of the 3 T cell receptor beta chains below was sequenced from the same sample in a study of cytomegalovirus exposure and HLA in healthy donors. The PCR made use of 60 Vbeta and 13 Jbeta primers. Here immunoSEQ multiplex PCR was the method, and the copy in TCRdb shows in-frame clones only, minus some. The sample lists roughly 100,000 clones; less than 80% were seen once. Sequencing was performed on PBMCs. The receptor set was obtained from a woman in her fifties or sixties in good health and CMV-seropositive.

This chain's CDR3 is CASSLLGLTYNEQFF. CDR3 sequence (DNA): TGTGCCAGCAGCTTACTCGGGTTGACCTACAATGAGCAGTTCTTC. The rearrangement uses TRBV7-2 and TRBJ2-1; D is undetermined. The V gene's germline CDR1 is SGHTA and CDR2 FQGNSA. This CDR3 is built from 15 residues. Trimming removed 2 bases at V and 2 bases at J, with 10 bases between.

The chain links TRBV6-1 to TRBJ2-7; 7 nucleotides agree with TRBD2. Per the germline V gene, CDR1 is MNHNS and CDR2 is SASEGT. Germline trimming cut 4 bases from V and 2 bases from J; bases unmatched to any gene: 5. The CDR3 totals 14 residues. The CDR3 reads CASSVRGGAYEQYF. The CDR3 DNA reads TGTGCCAGCAGTGTCCGGGGAGGGGCCTACGAGCAGTACTTC.

The chain recombines TRBV15 with TRBJ1-5, with 8 nucleotides matching TRBD1. V gave up 1 base and J gave up 5 bases; unmatched junction bases: 7. The CDR3 totals 16 residues. Germline loops: CDR1 LNHNV, CDR2 YYDKDF (reference sequence). The CDR3 here is CATSRGLTGVDQPQHF. DNA for the CDR3: TGTGCCACCAGCAGAGGCTTGACAGGGGTGGATCAGCCCCAGCATTTT. Full variable domain (rest looked up from reference TRBV15 and TRBJ1-5): DAMVIQNPRYQVTQFGKPVTLSCSQTLNHNVMYWYQQKSSQAPKLLFHYYDKDFNNEADTPDNFQSRRPNTSFCFLDIRSPGLGDTAMYLCATSRGLTGVDQPQHFGDGTRLSIL.